These 10 T cell receptor beta chains originate from one sample sequenced in a study of regulatory T cells in long-lasting Graves disease. The time point is: newly diagnosed GD, antithyroid drugs for less than 3 months. Following extraction of RNA from PBMCs, that RNA was used to make the TCR library. Libraries of TCR beta came from iRepertoire HTBI primers plus Arm-PCR of CDR3 regions. Via MiXCR, TCRdb re-called the multiplex PCR reads, giving one row per CDR3 protein. The sample consists of approximately 400,000 distinct CDR3 sequences, 15% of them appearing once. A further study also used this sample, focusing on T cells in Graves' hyperthyroidism and ophthalmopathy.

This material consisted of peripheral blood mononuclear cells (PBMCs), taken at new diagnosis, from a patient treated with antithyroid drugs. The receptors were gathered from a woman between 35 and 50 years old with Graves disease.

Of note for this clonotype: A read error may be the cause here, since a much bigger clone is one base away. This sequence joins TRBV6-2 or TRBV6-3 and TRBJ2-2; the match to TRBD2 covers 8 bases. The CDR3 spans 15 residues. V shed 5 bases, J shed 7 bases, and the junction held 9 bases outside the gene matches. The germline CDR1 and CDR2 sequences are MNHEY and SVGEGT. CDR3 coding DNA: TGTGCCAGCAGTGAAGAAGCGGGAGTTTACGGGGAGCTGTTTTTT. Translated: CASSEEAGVYGELFF.

This clonotype was detected many times. J is TRBJ2-2 and V is TRBV12-3 or TRBV12-4, with D uncertain. The CDR3 totals 12 residues. V was shortened by 4 bases and J by 6 bases, with 6 bases between the two germline ends. CDR3 coding DNA: TGTGCCAGCAGTTCCCCCCCCGGGGAGCTGTTTTTT. Amino acids: CASSSPPGELFF.

This clonotype has just a few counts. V gene TRBV19 combines with J gene TRBJ1-6, with D maybe TRBD1 (6 bases). The CDR3 loop spans 14 amino acids. The germline V and J ends were trimmed by 0 bases and 10 bases, with 10 bases remaining between them. Germline values: CDR1 LNHDA, CDR2 SQIVND (reference sequence). The CDR3 region has the DNA TGTGCCAGTAGTATAGACAGGGGTAACTCACCCCTCCACTTT. Translated, it gives CASSIDRGNSPLHF.

J is TRBJ2-7 and V is TRBV15, with TRBD2 as a possible D gene (5 bases). Trimming removed 0 bases from V and 2 bases from J, with 14 bases in between. The CDR3 covers 16 residues. Germline assignment: CDR1 LNHNV and CDR2 YYDKDF (reference sequence). The CDR3 coding sequence is TGTGCCACCAGCAGAGATCTGAACTGGGAGACCTACGAGCAGTACTTC. Translating it yields CATSRDLNWETYEQYF.

The chain joins TRBV11-2 to TRBJ2-1; TRBD2 matches at 9 bases. Trimming removed 4 bases from V and 4 bases from J; junction bases left unmatched: 8. Germline V lookup: CDR1 SGHAT, CDR2 FQNNGV. This CDR3 region has 16 residues. The CDR3 DNA sequence: TGTGCCAGCAGCTCCATGGGCGGGAGGGAGTACAATGAGCAGTTCTTC. Translating it yields CASSSMGGREYNEQFF.

This clonotype showed up many times. The chain joins TRBV20-1 to TRBJ2-1, with TRBD2 matching over 10 bases. The CDR3 consists of 15 residues. Germline CDR1 and CDR2: DFQATT and SNEGSKA (reference sequence). V dropped 6 bases and J dropped 3; count of bases not matched to a gene: 8. The CDR3 is CSAPSGLADYNEQFF. The CDR3 region has the DNA TGCAGTGCCCCTTCCGGACTAGCGGACTACAATGAGCAGTTCTTC.

This clonotype was observed at least ten times. The chain combines TRBV27 with TRBJ2-1; 10 nucleotides agree with TRBD1. The CDR3 contains 15 residues. Germline-derived CDR1 and CDR2 are MNHEY and SMNVEV (reference sequence). The V segment lost 3 bases and the J segment 8 bases; nucleotides outside the gene matches: 7. CDR3 amino acids: CASSFWDRGKYEQFF. In DNA, the CDR3 is TGTGCCAGCAGTTTTTGGGACAGGGGAAAGTATGAGCAGTTCTTC.

This clonotype was counted at least ten times. The V and J genes are TRBV28 and TRBJ2-3, with TRBD2 matching 8 bases. Germline CDR1 and CDR2: MDHEN and SYDVKM. With V trimmed by 5 bases and J by 6 bases, 13 bases remained unmatched. This CDR3 comprises 16 residues. In DNA, the CDR3 is TGTGCCAGCAGTGAACAGACTAGCGTAATATCTGATACGCAGTATTTT. It encodes CASSEQTSVISDTQYF.

This clonotype was seen only a few times. The rearrangement links TRBV20-1 to TRBJ1-2; TRBD1 might be the D (5 bases). Germline V gene data show CDR1 as DFQATT and CDR2 as SNEGSKA (reference sequence). With 0 bases removed from V and 5 bases from J, the gap between germline ends came to 13 bases. The CDR3 loop spans 14 amino acids. CDR3 loop: CSAREGGRRYGYTF. CDR3 nucleotides: TGCAGTGCTAGAGAGGGGGGGAGGCGATATGGCTACACCTTC.

This clonotype was seen at least ten times. This chain joins TRBV18 and TRBJ2-1; 8 bases map to TRBD2. With 5 bases clipped from V and 8 bases from J, the junction kept 11 bases outside the gene matches. The CDR3 is 15 amino acids. Per germline, CDR1 KGHSH and CDR2 LQKENI. CDR3 protein: CASSEREPTSDEQFF. In DNA, the CDR3 is TGTGCCAGCTCAGAGCGGGAGCCTACTTCGGATGAGCAGTTCTTC.